The next 4 T cell receptor beta chains were all read from a single sample in a study of OX40 agonist ivuxolimab in advanced cancers. Produced via immunoSEQ multiplex PCR; TCRdb's table is partial and in-frame only. The sample has about 63,000 clones; approximately 91% are singletons. Material: CD4+ or CD8+ T cells sorted from blood, obtained in a trial of the OX40 agonist ivuxolimab. The source of these receptors is an adult with an advanced solid tumor such as melanoma, head and neck, liver or kidney cancer.

V usage is TRBV5-1 and J usage is TRBJ2-5; 8 bases are a match to TRBD1. Losses at the gene ends were 2 bases for V and 1 base for J; bases not matched to a gene: 4. The CDR3 extends over 15 amino acids. Germline CDR1 SGHRS, CDR2 YFSETQ. The CDR3 bases are TGCGCCAGCAGCTTCAGGGGGCTATTCCAAGAGACCCAGTACTTC. Residues: CASSFRGLFQETQYF. The whole variable domain, filled in from reference TRBV5-1 and TRBJ2-5, reads KAGVTQTPRYLIKTRGQQVTLSCSPISGHRSVSWYQQTPGQGLQFLFEYFSETQRNKGNFPGRFSGRQFSNSRSEMNVSTLELGDSALYLCASSFRGLFQETQYFGPGTRLLVL.

V usage is TRBV27 and J usage is TRBJ2-1; tentatively, D is TRBD1 (5 bases). Germline CDR1 MNHEY, CDR2 SMNVEV (reference sequence). V shed 5 bases and J shed 2 bases, with 13 bases lying between them. CDR3 size: 15 residues. CDR3 residues: CASSRQPPAYNEQFF. CDR3 sequence (DNA): TGTGCCAGCAGTCGACAGCCCCCTGCCTACAATGAGCAGTTCTTC.

This clone is classed as medium-sized. The V and J genes are TRBV10-1 and TRBJ2-5; D is tentatively TRBD1 or TRBD2 (5 bases each). The CDR3 is 15 residues long. Trimming left V 1 base short and J 5 bases short, with 14 bases between. The germline CDR1 and CDR2 sequences are WNHNN and SYGVQD (reference sequence). The CDR3 spells CASSEWGSSGETQYF. The CDR3, as DNA: TGCGCCAGCAGTGAGTGGGGGTCGTCTGGGGAGACCCAGTACTTC.

The chain has TRBV2 and TRBJ2-1; D assignment may be TRBD1 or TRBD2 (5 bases each). In germline, CDR1 is SNHLY, CDR2 FYNNEI. Trimming left V 2 bases short and J 0 bases short, with 11 bases between. This CDR3 region has 16 residues. The CDR3 nucleotides read TGTGCCAGCAGTGAAATGGGGACCAGCTCCTACAATGAGCAGTTCTTC. Protein sequence: CASSEMGTSSYNEQFF.